The present T cell receptor beta chain was sequenced within a study of cytomegalovirus exposure and HLA in healthy donors. The study ran its PCR with 60 Vbeta and 13 Jbeta primers. Assay used: immunoSEQ multiplex PCR; TCRdb lists only in-frame clones, some missing. Of 120,000 or so clones listed, 70% to 80% are singletons. A remark on this clone: The antigen is undetermined.

Study-wide results and limits: TCR beta chains numbering more than 150 were designated cytomegalovirus-associated.

The germline V gene has CDR1 MNHNS and CDR2 SASEGT. Trimming cost V 4 bases and J 7 bases, with 11 bases left between them. The CDR3 contains 12 residues. The sequence came from a man aged 35-49 years in good health and CMV-seropositive. The sample consisted of PBMCs. The V and J genes are TRBV6-1 and TRBJ2-7, with D tentatively TRBD2 (5 bases). CDR3 residues: CASSGGLHEQYF. CDR3 nucleotide sequence: TGTGCCAGCAGTGGAGGACTCCATGAGCAGTACTTC.